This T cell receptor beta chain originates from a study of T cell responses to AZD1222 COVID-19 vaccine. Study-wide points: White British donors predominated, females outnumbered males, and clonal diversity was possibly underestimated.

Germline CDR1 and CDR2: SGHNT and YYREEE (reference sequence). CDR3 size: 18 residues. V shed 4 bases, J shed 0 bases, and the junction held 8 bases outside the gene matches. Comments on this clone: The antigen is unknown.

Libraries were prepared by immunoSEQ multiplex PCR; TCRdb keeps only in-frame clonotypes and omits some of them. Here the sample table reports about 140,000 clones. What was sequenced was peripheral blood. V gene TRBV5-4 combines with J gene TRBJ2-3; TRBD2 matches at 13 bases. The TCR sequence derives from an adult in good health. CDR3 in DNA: TGTGCCAGCAGCCCGGTGACTAGCGGGGGGCCGAGCACAGATACGCAGTATTTT. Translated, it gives CASSPVTSGGPSTDTQYF.